The TCR beta chain under discussion was sequenced for a study of blood T cell repertoires in COVID-19 (dated by TCRdb to the early 2020s). Context from the whole study: Recovered participants in ImmuneRACE Cohort 3 were defined by two consecutive negative NP/OP PCR tests, clearance by a healthcare professional, or resolution of symptoms. Collaborator samples came from the United States, Italy and Spain and covered acute and convalescent phases of COVID-19. The material from the prospective study consisted of cDNA or gDNA derived from T cells, B-cell-depleted T cells, or PBMCs. Deeply sampled blood TCRbeta repertoires from subjects exposed to, actively infected with, or recovered from COVID-19 were included in the dataset. A freely available public database, intended as a resource for researchers studying the immune response to SARS-CoV-2, is where the repertoires were released. Samples were obtained from the ongoing ImmuneRACE study (first 160 participants) and from about 1,300 subjects provided by 6 global collaborators. Sample metadata almost always included a de-identified subject ID, COVID-19 status, age in years and sex. HLA class I and class II types, where available, came from metadata supplied by the sample provider rather than from assay-based typing. General study outcomes and caveats: The quantity of clinical and demographic metadata differed by source and by participant and was supplied without curation.

Participants in the prospective study were aged about 18 to 95 years, lived in about two dozen United States geographic areas, and enrolled through a virtual design. To assign participants to cohorts, the prospective study relied on clinical history that participants themselves reported in a screening survey and a study questionnaire. Each participant in the prospective study had whole blood, serum and a nasopharyngeal or oropharyngeal swab collected by mobile phlebotomists. Prospective study participants could optionally give additional blood draws and questionnaires over an approximately two-month period. Before DNA extraction, prospective study blood samples were shipped either frozen or at room temperature. TCRbeta CDR3 regions were amplified from genomic DNA using the immunoSEQ Assay, a bias-controlled multiplex PCR. For the original study's pipeline: The number of nucleated cells in each sample was estimated by amplification of reference gene primers within the assay. Sequence reads were collapsed and filtered to measure the absolute abundance of every unique TCRbeta CDR3 rearrangement. For each sample, productive Simpson clonality was calculated by taking the square root of Simpson's diversity index across productive rearrangements. TCRdb mirrors the immuneACCESS table, restricted to in-frame sequences. Some clones are absent from its copies; in checked studies, under half trace to an unresolved V gene, and the reason for the others is unknown. V and J calls and clone size are as listed in that table; D and trimming were resolved from the DNA. The sample records 120,000 to 150,000 clones, approximately 84% of which are singletons. The ten top clones hold roughly 4.3% of the sample.

Via the germline V gene, CDR1 is KGHSH and CDR2 LQKENI. The CDR3 goes from the cysteine to the phenylalanine over 15 residues. Here the CDR3 DNA is all that survives: 45 bases in frame from base 1. Germline trimming: 4 bases from V, 0 bases from J; junction bases outside gene matches: 2. Concerning this clone: Its antigen is currently not known. No base quality information exists; no much larger clone differs at one position.

The TCR sequence derives from a man aged 45-60 years in a cohort exposed to, infected with or recovered from COVID-19 (not recorded which). The sample consisted of PBMCs or T cells enriched from blood (not recorded which). In this chain, TRBV18 is recombined with TRBJ1-4; 7 bases in between match TRBD1. The CDR3 reads CASSQGTATNEKLFF. The nucleotides are TGTGCCAGCTCACAAGGGACAGCAACTAATGAAAAACTGTTTTTT.